This is a list of T cell receptor beta chains from one sample in a study of long-term antiretroviral therapy in people with HIV. Assay used: immunoSEQ multiplex PCR; TCRdb lists only in-frame clones, some missing. The table records 32,000 or so clones, approximately 85% of them present only once. The input for sequencing was unsorted PBMCs, taken around 3.3 years after starting antiretroviral therapy. The origin of the receptors is a man younger than 30 with HIV. Both conserved end residues are part of each CDR3. D genes are given only for firm matches. Size is omitted from some rows. Given values are once, few, many or a class for expanded clones.

clone size	V gene	D gene	J gene	CDR3 DNA	CDR3 protein
NA	TRBV5-1	TRBD1	TRBJ1-4	TGCGCCAGCAGCAGGGGACAGGGGAATGAAAAACTGTTTTTT	CASSRGQGNEKLFF
NA	TRBV13	NA	TRBJ2-1	TGTGCCAGCAGCTTAGTTGATGAGCAGTTCTTC	CASSLVDEQFF
NA	TRBV2	NA	TRBJ2-7	TGTGCCACCGCGGGACAGTACTTCGAGCAGTACTTC	CATAGQYFEQYF
NA	TRBV15	NA	TRBJ1-4	TGTGCCACCAGCAGAGATAGGGCCGCAACTAATGAAAAACTGTTTTTT	CATSRDRAATNEKLFF
NA	TRBV4-1	TRBD1	TRBJ2-7	TGCGCCAGCAGCCCTGGGGACAGAGACTACGAGCAGTACTTC	CASSPGDRDYEQYF
NA	TRBV5-1	TRBD1	TRBJ1-2	TGCGCCAGCAGCTTGTCACAGGGGGGCTATGGCTACACCTTC	CASSLSQGGYGYTF
NA	TRBV7-2	NA	TRBJ2-7	TGTGCCAGCAGCTTAGCGCGGGGAGGAACCCGCTACGAGCAGTACTTC	CASSLARGGTRYEQYF
NA	TRBV10-3	NA	TRBJ1-1	TGTGCCATCGGAACCCACACTGAAGCTTTCTTT	CAIGTHTEAFF
NA	TRBV25-1	NA	TRBJ1-4	TGTGCCAGCAGTGAATCGGGTCCGAATAATGAAAAACTGTTTTTT	CASSESGPNNEKLFF
NA	TRBV28	TRBD2	TRBJ2-3	TGTGCCAGCAGTTTTACTAGCGGGAGTGCTGATACGCAGTATTTT	CASSFTSGSADTQYF
NA	TRBV19	NA	TRBJ2-7	TGTGCCAGTAGGCAAAGAGGGGCCGAGCAGTACTTC	CASRQRGAEQYF
NA	TRBV18	NA	TRBJ2-7	TGTGCCAGCTCACGCGGTTCAGGGACGTTGGGCGAGCAGTACTTC	CASSRGSGTLGEQYF
NA	TRBV27	NA	TRBJ2-7	TGTGCCAGCAGTTTTTCCGATGGGAGCTCCTACGAGCAGTACTTC	CASSFSDGSSYEQYF
NA	TRBV6-6	NA	TRBJ2-1	TGTGCCAGCAGTCTCCGGGACTGGAGCTCCTACAATGAGCAGTTCTTC	CASSLRDWSSYNEQFF
NA	TRBV9	NA	TRBJ2-1	TGTGCCAGCAGCGTAGGATCCTCGGGGGGCCGTGAGCAGTTCTTC	CASSVGSSGGREQFF
NA	TRBV18	NA	TRBJ1-2	TGTGCCAGCTCACCACGCGACGCCCCTAACTATGGCTACACCTTC	CASSPRDAPNYGYTF
few	TRBV14	NA	TRBJ1-1	TGTGCCAGCAGCCCACGCAGGGGCAGGGAAGCTTTCTTT	CASSPRRGREAFF
NA	TRBV27	NA	TRBJ2-7	TGTGCCAGCGCCGAGCTCAGGGGGGACGAGCAGTACTTC	CASAELRGDEQYF
once	TRBV7-3	NA	TRBJ2-1	TGTGCCAGCAGCTTAAGAGGTGGCGGGGTTGGGAATGAGCAGTTCTTC	CASSLRGGGVGNEQFF
NA	TRBV6-6	NA	TRBJ1-2	TGTGCCAGCAGTGGAACGGGGGAAAACTATGGCTACACCTTC	CASSGTGENYGYTF
NA	TRBV9	TRBD1	TRBJ2-7	TGTGCCAGCAGCCCATACGACAGGGAAGGAGCCTACGAGCAGTACTTC	CASSPYDREGAYEQYF
NA	TRBV5-1	NA	TRBJ2-1	TGCGCCAGCAGCTTGGCTTTTAGCGGTATAAGCTCCTACAATGAGCAGTTCTTC	CASSLAFSGISSYNEQFF
NA	TRBV29-1	NA	TRBJ1-1	TGCAGCGCTATTTGGGACCACACTGAAGCTTTCTTT	CSAIWDHTEAFF
once	TRBV6-6	TRBD2	TRBJ2-1	TGTGCCAGCAGCCCGACTAGCGGGAGGGCCGCTGAGCAGTTCTTC	CASSPTSGRAAEQFF
NA	TRBV6-1	NA	TRBJ1-2	TGTGCCAGCAGTCATGACAGGAACTATGGCTACACCTTC	CASSHDRNYGYTF
once	TRBV18	NA	TRBJ2-2	TGTGCCAGCTCACCAGGACAGTTGGCTCTCATCGGGGAGCTGTTTTTT	CASSPGQLALIGELFF
NA	TRBV4-1	NA	TRBJ1-2	TGCGCCAGCAGCCAGGGGGCCTGGGACATATATGGCTACACCTTC	CASSQGAWDIYGYTF
once	TRBV7-9	NA	TRBJ2-5	TGTGCCAGCAGCTTACAGCGTTCGTACCAAGAGACCCAGTACTTC	CASSLQRSYQETQYF
NA	TRBV7-9	NA	TRBJ2-5	TGTGCCAGCAGCTTTAGCGGACGGGAGACCCAGTACTTC	CASSFSGRETQYF
NA	TRBV5-1	TRBD1	TRBJ2-7	TGCGCCAGCAAAATTGGGACAGGTAACTACGAGCAGTACTTC	CASKIGTGNYEQYF
NA	TRBV29-1	TRBD1	TRBJ1-4	TGCAGCGTTGAAGACGGGGACAGTCCTAATGAAAAACTGTTTTTT	CSVEDGDSPNEKLFF
NA	TRBV15	NA	TRBJ1-2	TGTGCCACCAGCAGAGGGAGGGAACTCCAAACCCATGGCTACACCTTC	CATSRGRELQTHGYTF
NA	TRBV7-8	TRBD1	TRBJ1-2	TGTGCCAGCAGCTTAGGACAGGGAACTTATTCCTATGGCTACACCTTC	CASSLGQGTYSYGYTF
NA	TRBV7-9	NA	TRBJ1-1	TGTGCCAGCAGCCTCAGGGAGAACACTGAAGCTTTCTTT	CASSLRENTEAFF
once	TRBV5-1	NA	TRBJ2-7	TGCGCCAGCAGCCTGGGCCTCCGCGTAAACTACGAGCAGTACTTC	CASSLGLRVNYEQYF
NA	TRBV19	TRBD1	TRBJ1-1	TGTGCCAGTAGTCCCCGACAGGGGTCGAACACTGAAGCTTTCTTT	CASSPRQGSNTEAFF
NA	TRBV9	TRBD2	TRBJ2-1	TGTGCCAGCAGCGTAGACGGCGGGGGGCTATACAATGAGCAGTTCTTC	CASSVDGGGLYNEQFF
NA	TRBV11-2	NA	TRBJ2-2	TGTGCCAGCAGCCCCCCCCCGGCCGGGGAGCTGTTTTTT	CASSPPPAGELFF
NA	TRBV4-3	TRBD1	TRBJ2-2	TGCGCCAGCAACCGAGGACAGGGGAACACCGGGGAGCTGTTTTTT	CASNRGQGNTGELFF
NA	TRBV19	TRBD1	TRBJ2-1	TGTGCCAGTAGTCACAGGGGAAATGAGCAGTTCTTC	CASSHRGNEQFF
NA	TRBV27	TRBD1	TRBJ2-1	TGTGCCAGCAGTGCCCGACAGGGAATAACCGACAATGAGCAGTTCTTC	CASSARQGITDNEQFF
NA	TRBV5-1	TRBD1	TRBJ1-1	TGCGCCAGCAGCTCGGGACAGGGGAACACTGAAGCTTTCTTT	CASSSGQGNTEAFF
few	TRBV6-1	TRBD1	TRBJ2-7	TGTGCCAGCAGACGGGACAGGCCCTACGAGCAGTACTTC	CASRRDRPYEQYF
NA	TRBV5-1	TRBD2	TRBJ2-7	TGCGCCAGCAGCTTGGGAGCGGGGGGGTACGAGCAGTACTTC	CASSLGAGGYEQYF